This T cell receptor beta chain is from a study of T cells in Graves' hyperthyroidism and ophthalmopathy. Study-wide context: The authors collected peripheral blood at initial diagnosis, before any treatment.

This clonotype was counted only a few times. Its antigen is undetermined. Study results and caveats: A model built on 13 V-J features separated ophthalmopathy from stable hyperthyroidism. In blood, most of the thyroid clonotypes expanded above 0.001 were also present.

Amplification of TCR beta CDR3 regions used RNA as the template. Using the HTBI primer set, a first-round RT-PCR was run on the TCR CDR3. TCRdb re-analysed the multiplex PCR reads in MiXCR, keeping a single row per CDR3 protein. Here the sample spans hundreds of thousands of distinct CDR3 sequences, 14% being singletons. Diagnoses used clinical symptoms, serum thyroxine and TRAb, thyroid ultrasound and orbital computed tomography. Source material: blood. This clonotype was sampled from a woman in her thirties with Graves' hyperthyroidism.

As DNA, the CDR3 is TGTGCCAGCAGCGTAGGACTAGCGGAGGGGAATGAGCAGTTCTTC. Translating it yields CASSVGLAEGNEQFF. This sequence joins TRBV9 and TRBJ2-1; 9 bases line up with TRBD2. Per the germline V gene, CDR1 is SGDLS and CDR2 is YYNGEE. The CDR3 runs 15 residues. The junction had 5 bases not matched to a gene; V was cut back by 0 bases and J by 7 bases. Looking up the rest from reference TRBV9 and TRBJ2-1 gives the full variable domain: DSGVTQTPKHLITATGQRVTLRCSPRSGDLSVYWYQQSLDQGLQFLIQYYNGEERAKGNILERFSAQQFPDLHSELNLSSLELGDSALYFCASSVGLAEGNEQFFGPGTRLTVL.